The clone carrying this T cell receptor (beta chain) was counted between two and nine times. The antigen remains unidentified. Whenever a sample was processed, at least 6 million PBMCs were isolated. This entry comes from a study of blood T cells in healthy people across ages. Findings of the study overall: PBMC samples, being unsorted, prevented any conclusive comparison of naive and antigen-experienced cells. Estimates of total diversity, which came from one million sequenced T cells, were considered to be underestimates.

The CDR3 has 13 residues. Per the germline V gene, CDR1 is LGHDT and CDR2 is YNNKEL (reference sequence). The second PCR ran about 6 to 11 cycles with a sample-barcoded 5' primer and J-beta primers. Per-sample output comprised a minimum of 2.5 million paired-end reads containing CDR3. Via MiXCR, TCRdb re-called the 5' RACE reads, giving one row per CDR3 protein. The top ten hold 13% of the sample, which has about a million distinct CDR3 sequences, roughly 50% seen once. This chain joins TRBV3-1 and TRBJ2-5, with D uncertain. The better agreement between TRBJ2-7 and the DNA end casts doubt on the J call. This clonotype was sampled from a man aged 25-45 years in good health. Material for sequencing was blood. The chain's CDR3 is CASSQDLLVEQYF. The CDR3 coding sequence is TGTGCCAGCAGCCAAGACCTATTAGTCGAGCAGTACTTC.